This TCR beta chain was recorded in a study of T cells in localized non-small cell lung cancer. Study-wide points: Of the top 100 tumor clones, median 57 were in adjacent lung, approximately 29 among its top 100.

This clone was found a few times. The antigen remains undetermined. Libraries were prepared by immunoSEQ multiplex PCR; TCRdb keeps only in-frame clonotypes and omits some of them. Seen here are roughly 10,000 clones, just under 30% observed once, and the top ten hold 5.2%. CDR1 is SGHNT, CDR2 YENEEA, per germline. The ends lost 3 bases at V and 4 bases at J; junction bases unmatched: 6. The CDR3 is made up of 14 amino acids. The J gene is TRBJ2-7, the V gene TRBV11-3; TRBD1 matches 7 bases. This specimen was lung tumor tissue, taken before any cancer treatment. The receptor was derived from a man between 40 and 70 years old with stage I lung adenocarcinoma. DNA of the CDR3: TGTGCCAGCAGCTTGATAAGGGGGCAGTACGAGCAGTACTTC. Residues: CASSLIRGQYEQYF. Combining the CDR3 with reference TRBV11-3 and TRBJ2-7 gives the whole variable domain EAGVVQSPRYKIIEKKQPVAFWCNPISGHNTLYWYLQNLGQGPELLIRYENEEAVDDSQLPKDRFSAERLKGVDSTLKIQPAELGDSAVYLCASSLIRGQYEQYFGPGTRLTVT.